Only one count was recorded for the clone carrying this T cell receptor beta chain. Its specificity is not known. Germline lookup yields CDR1 LNHDA and CDR2 SQIVND (reference sequence). This CDR3 has 16 amino acids. V dropped 3 bases and J dropped 4; count of bases not matched to a gene: 7. The data stem from a study of T cell responses to AZD1222 COVID-19 vaccine. Clones were read by immunoSEQ multiplex PCR, and TCRdb kept only the in-frame ones, dropping some. The repertoire includes fewer than 110,000 clones, approximately 88% of them detected once, and about 20% sits in the top ten. Study results and limitations: Mostly white British, mostly female donors; authors suggested clonal diversity may be underestimated. Following two doses of AZD1222, Spike-specific TCR breadth and depth rose.

This chain connects TRBV19 to TRBJ2-7; 12 nucleotides match TRBD2. The source of this sequence is an adult in good health. This sample comprised peripheral blood, obtained on day 0 of AZD1222 vaccination. The chain's CDR3 is CASSMRASGRAYEQYF. The CDR3 DNA reads TGTGCCAGTAGTATGCGGGCTAGCGGGAGGGCGTACGAGCAGTACTTC.